This T cell receptor beta chain was obtained from a study of T-cell memory formation after mild COVID-19. Across the study: Clusters of TCRs were largely donor specific.

Regarding the study as a whole: A balance of CD4 and CD8 characterized clones contracting day 15 to 85, whereas later expanders leaned CD4+. Memory from before infection featured some responding clones, which suggests cross-reactive memory joined.

5'RACE with constant-segment primers yielded barcoded, UMI-tagged TCR alpha and TCR beta cDNA libraries. TCRdb used MiXCR to reprocess the 5' RACE reads, holding one entry per CDR3 protein. The table records tens of thousands of distinct CDR3 sequences, 9% to 15% of them present only once. Germline V gives CDR1 SGHDT, CDR2 YYEEEE. The CDR3 contains 15 residues. The V end lost 3 bases, the J end lost 2 bases, and 9 bases lay between the germline ends. This clonotype was detected only a few times. What it binds is unknown. Sequenced input: PBMCs or a T cell subset sorted from them (not recorded which). This sequence originates from a man younger than 30 who had mild COVID-19 (a few samples of this study predate the infection). Cell type and time point are not known. The chain links TRBV5-6 to TRBJ1-6; no firm D call. The CDR3 DNA follows: TGTGCCAGCAGCTGGGGAACCCCCTATAATTCACCCCTCCACTTT. This encodes CASSWGTPYNSPLHF.